The source of this T cell receptor beta chain is a study of T-cell reconstitution after alpha-beta-depleted transplantation in children. TCRbeta library construction was performed incorporating unique molecular identifiers. Via MiXCR, TCRdb re-called the PCR reads, giving one row per CDR3 protein. The data contain 250,000 to 350,000 distinct CDR3 sequences, approximately 9.6% of them seen just once; the ten biggest clones take up roughly a tenth. Trimming cost V 5 bases and J 5 bases, with 15 bases left between them. The germline gives CDR1 DFQATT, CDR2 SNEGSKA (reference sequence). The CDR3 is 13 amino acids.

The sequencing here drew on PBMCs from the stem cell graft donor, taken from the stem cell graft. This TCR was sampled from a human donor who donated a stem cell graft to a child with SCID. The gene calls are TRBV20-1 and TRBJ2-5; possibly TRBD1 or TRBD2 for D (6 bases each). CDR3 in DNA: TGCAGTGCTCAGAGGGGGGCCTGGGAGACCCAGTACTTC. As protein: CSAQRGAWETQYF.